Each of the 17 T cell receptor beta chains below was sequenced from the same sample in a study of T cell changes during pregnancy in multiple sclerosis. The protocol was immunoSEQ multiplex PCR, while the TCRdb copy is restricted to in-frame clones and leaves out a portion. The data show tens of thousands of clones, about 90% seen once. The source was peripheral blood, collected in the second trimester of pregnancy. These receptors were obtained from a female donor in good health, enrolled as a control in a pregnancy study.

The chain has TRBV27 and TRBJ2-1; 8 bases fit TRBD2. Germline trimming cut 5 bases from V and 2 bases from J; bases unmatched to any gene: 14. This CDR3 region has 18 residues. In germline, CDR1 is MNHEY, CDR2 SMNVEV (reference sequence). Written as DNA, the CDR3 is TGTGCCAGCAGTCCATTCTTGAGTAGCGGGACAACCTACAATGAGCAGTTCTTC. Amino acid sequence: CASSPFLSSGTTYNEQFF.

This clone was counted a single time. V is TRBV4-1 and J is TRBJ1-5; TRBD1 might be the D (6 bases). The CDR3 length is 16 residues. Trimming removed 0 bases at V and 2 bases at J, with 11 bases between. Germline V gives CDR1 MGHRA, CDR2 YSYEKL. The CDR3 nucleotides are TGCGCCAGCAGCCAAGACGGGGGGCTAGGCAATCAGCCCCAGCATTTT. Its translation is CASSQDGGLGNQPQHF.

The rearrangement joins TRBV11-3 to TRBJ2-3, with 10 bases fitting TRBD1. The CDR3 is 14 residues long. Germline V gene data show CDR1 as SGHNT and CDR2 as YENEEA. With 6 bases clipped from V and 4 bases from J, the junction kept 4 bases outside the gene matches. CDR3 in DNA: TGTGCCAGCAGTCGGACAGGGGGGGCAGATACGCAGTATTTT. Protein: CASSRTGGADTQYF.

V is TRBV15 and J is TRBJ2-7, with TRBD1 matching over 9 bases. Germline V gene data show CDR1 as LNHNV and CDR2 as YYDKDF (reference sequence). V lost 0 bases and J lost 3; bases outside the gene matches: 6. This CDR3 is built from 16 residues. The CDR3 spells CATSRDYGTGSYEQYF. The CDR3 DNA follows: TGTGCCACCAGCAGAGACTACGGGACAGGGAGCTACGAGCAGTACTTC.

V usage is TRBV6-5 and J usage is TRBJ2-7; 7 bases agree with TRBD2. The CDR3 consists of 13 residues. V lost 6 bases to trimming and J lost 4 bases; unmatched junction nucleotides: 6. Germline CDR1 reads MNHEY; CDR2 reads SVGAGI. The CDR3 reads CASSLGLSYEQYF. DNA of the CDR3: TGTGCCAGCAGCCTGGGACTATCATACGAGCAGTACTTC.

The chain uses TRBV7-9 and TRBJ1-2; D might be TRBD1 (6 bases). Germline assignment: CDR1 SEHNR and CDR2 FQNEAQ (reference sequence). V was clipped by 10 bases and J by 4 bases, with 10 bases between them. The CDR3 runs to 11 residues. The CDR3 is CATGTPYGYTF. CDR3 DNA sequence: TGTGCCACCGGGACACCCTATGGCTACACCTTC.

This clone was seen more than once but under ten times. The V call is TRBV6-1, the J call TRBJ1-1; the D is unclear. Germline-derived CDR1 and CDR2 are MNHNS and SASEGT. The CDR3 is 13 amino acids. V was clipped by 3 bases and J by 1 base, with 6 bases between them. The CDR3 is CASSEGRNTEAFF. CDR3 bases: TGTGCCAGCAGTGAGGGGAGGAACACTGAAGCTTTCTTT.

The chain uses TRBV27 and TRBJ2-7; D unclear. This CDR3 is 18 amino acids long. Germline V gives CDR1 MNHEY, CDR2 SMNVEV (reference sequence). V gave up 5 bases and J gave up 3 bases, with 26 bases separating them. CDR3 sequence reads: CASSPPTMESLGVYEQYF. CDR3 nucleotides: TGTGCCAGCAGTCCACCAACCATGGAGTCGCTGGGTGTCTACGAGCAGTACTTC.

The rearrangement links TRBV5-6 to TRBJ2-5, with a tentative D call TRBD1 (5 bases). Germline lookup yields CDR1 SGHDT and CDR2 YYEEEE. The V gene lost 6 bases and the J gene lost 5 bases, with 14 bases spanning the gap. The CDR3 contains 13 residues. Here the CDR3 DNA reads TGTGCCAGCAAAACAGGTACCCCCGAGACCCAGTACTTC. Translating gives CASKTGTPETQYF. Full variable domain (missing parts from reference TRBV5-6 and TRBJ2-5): DAGVTQSPTHLIKTRGQQVTLRCSPKSGHDTVSWYQQALGQGPQFIFQYYEEEERQRGNFPDRFSGHQFPNYSSELNVNALLLGDSALYLCASKTGTPETQYFGPGTRLLVL.

This sequence joins TRBV27 and TRBJ2-7; possibly TRBD2 for D (5 bases). The CDR3 is 15 amino acids. Germline CDR1 and CDR2: MNHEY and SMNVEV (reference sequence). Trimming took 4 bases from V and 2 from J, leaving 15 bases between them. CDR3 sequence (DNA): TGTGCCAGCAGTTCCCTCAGCGGCTCCACCTACGAGCAGTACTTC. This sequence encodes CASSSLSGSTYEQYF.

The CDR3, as DNA: TGTGCCTGGAGTCTAAAAGACAGGTCCGTTTGGAGGAAAGCTTTCTTT. It yields the protein CAWSLKDRSVWRKAFF. This chain uses TRBV30 with TRBJ1-1, with D possibly TRBD1 on 6 matching bases. V was shortened by 2 bases and J by 9 bases, with 25 bases between the two germline ends. The CDR3 covers 16 residues. Germline V lookup: CDR1 GTSNPN, CDR2 SVGIG (reference sequence).

V usage is TRBV19 and J usage is TRBJ1-3, with 7 positions matching TRBD1. This CDR3 contains 17 residues. V lost 4 bases, J lost 0 bases, and 9 bases stayed unmatched. Germline V gives CDR1 LNHDA, CDR2 SQIVND (reference sequence). CDR3: CASSTRTGPISGNTIYF. The CDR3 DNA reads as TGTGCCAGTAGTACCCGGACAGGTCCTATCTCTGGAAACACCATATATTTT.

Only one count was recorded for this clone. The chain employs TRBV7-9 and TRBJ2-3; D is ambiguous. Trimming pared 1 base from V and 0 bases from J, leaving 5 bases between. Germline values: CDR1 SEHNR, CDR2 FQNEAQ (reference sequence). CDR3 length: 14 amino acids. The CDR3 coding sequence is TGTGCCAGCAGCTTAGAGCGTAGCACAGATACGCAGTATTTT. It is translated as CASSLERSTDTQYF.

This chain joins TRBV6-1 and TRBJ1-5; D may be TRBD1 (5 bases). The germline CDR1 and CDR2 sequences are MNHNS and SASEGT. CDR3 length: 15 residues. The V end was cut by 0 bases, the J end by 2 bases, with 8 bases between. CDR3 nucleotides: TGTGCCAGCAGTGAAGCTGGGGGGGGCAATCAGCCCCAGCATTTT. This translates into CASSEAGGGNQPQHF.

The chain joins TRBV2 to TRBJ2-5; no clear D gene. CDR1 SNHLY and CDR2 FYNNEI come from the germline V gene. The CDR3 has 15 residues. Trimming took 3 bases from V and 0 from J, leaving 11 bases between them. CDR3 nucleotides: TGTGCCAGCAGTGAGAGGCGGAGATACCAAGAGACCCAGTACTTC. Translated: CASSERRRYQETQYF.

The genes are TRBV7-9 and TRBJ2-5; 8 bases agree with TRBD1. The V and J ends lost 5 bases and 4 bases, in that order; junction bases with no gene match: 3. From germline, CDR1 is SEHNR and CDR2 FQNEAQ (reference sequence). This CDR3 comprises 13 residues. The CDR3 is CASSLRGRETQYF. CDR3 in DNA: TGTGCCAGCAGCCTCAGGGGGCGAGAGACCCAGTACTTC.

In this sample, this clone turned up once. The genes are TRBV7-2 and TRBJ2-1, with 7 bases aligning to TRBD1. With 7 bases clipped from V and 3 bases from J, the junction kept 6 bases outside the gene matches. The CDR3 is 14 amino acids. Germline-derived CDR1 and CDR2 are SGHTA and FQGNSA. CDR3 coding DNA: TGTGCCAGCAAGATCGGGGACAGCTACAATGAGCAGTTCTTC. Translation: CASKIGDSYNEQFF.